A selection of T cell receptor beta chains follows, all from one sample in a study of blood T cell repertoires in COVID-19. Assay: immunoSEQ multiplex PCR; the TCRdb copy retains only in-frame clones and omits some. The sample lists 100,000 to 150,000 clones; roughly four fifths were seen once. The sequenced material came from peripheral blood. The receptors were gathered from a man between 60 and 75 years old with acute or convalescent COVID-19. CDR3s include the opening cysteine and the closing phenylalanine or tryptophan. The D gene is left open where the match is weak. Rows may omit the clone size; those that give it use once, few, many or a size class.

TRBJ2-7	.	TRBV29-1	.	CSVEVIGGKIGEQYF	TGCAGCGTTGAAGTGATCGGCGGAAAAATCGGCGAGCAGTACTTC
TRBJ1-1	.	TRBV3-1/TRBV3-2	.	CASSPPLTGSNTEAFF	TGTGCCAGCAGCCCCCCCCTTACAGGGTCCAATACTGAAGCTTTCTTT
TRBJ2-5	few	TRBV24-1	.	CATKKEEIARETQYF	TGTGCCACCAAAAAGGAGGAAATAGCGCGAGAGACCCAGTACTTC
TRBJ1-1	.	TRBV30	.	CAWSRGEHTEAFF	TGTGCCTGGAGTCGGGGGGAGCACACTGAAGCTTTCTTT
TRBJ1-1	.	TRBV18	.	CASSPKQGLETEAFF	TGTGCCAGCTCACCCAAACAGGGTTTGGAGACTGAAGCTTTCTTT
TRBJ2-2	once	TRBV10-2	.	CASSAKAGARGELFF	TGCGCCAGCAGTGCGAAGGCAGGGGCTAGGGGGGAGCTGTTTTTT
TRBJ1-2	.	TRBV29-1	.	CSVEAGNSGYGYTF	TGCAGCGTTGAAGCAGGGAATTCGGGCTATGGCTACACCTTC
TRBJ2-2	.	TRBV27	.	CASSRHKDTGELFF	TGTGCCAGCAGCAGACACAAGGACACCGGGGAGCTGTTTTTT
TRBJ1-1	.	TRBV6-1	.	CASSEGLERSTEAFF	TGTGCCAGCAGTGAAGGGCTTGAACGAAGCACTGAAGCTTTCTTT
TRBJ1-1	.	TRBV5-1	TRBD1	CASSVVGQSNTEAFF	TGCGCCAGCAGCGTTGTGGGACAGAGTAACACTGAAGCTTTCTTT
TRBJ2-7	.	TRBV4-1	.	CASSRGRLGSYEQYF	TGCGCCAGCAGCCGAGGGAGACTAGGTTCCTACGAGCAGTACTTC
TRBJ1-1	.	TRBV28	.	CASSINMNTEAFF	TGTGCCAGCAGTATCAACATGAACACTGAAGCTTTCTTT
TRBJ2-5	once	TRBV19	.	CASSMGRAETQYF	TGTGCCAGTAGTATGGGCAGGGCGGAGACCCAGTACTTC
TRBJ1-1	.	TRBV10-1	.	CASSKTGSNTEAFF	TGCGCCAGCAGCAAGACAGGTTCGAACACTGAAGCTTTCTTT
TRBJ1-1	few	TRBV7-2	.	CASSYGDKNTEAFF	TGTGCCAGCAGTTACGGCGACAAGAACACTGAAGCTTTCTTT
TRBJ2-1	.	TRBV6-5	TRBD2	CASSSLAGGLNEQFF	TGTGCCAGCAGTAGCCTAGCGGGAGGACTTAATGAGCAGTTCTTC
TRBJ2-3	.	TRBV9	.	CASSVGRGQGYADTQYF	TGTGCCAGCAGCGTAGGGAGGGGGCAGGGGTACGCAGATACGCAGTATTTT
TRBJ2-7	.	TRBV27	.	CASSTAGYEQYF	TGTGCCAGCAGCACGGCGGGGTACGAGCAGTACTTC
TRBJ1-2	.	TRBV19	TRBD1	CASRGPGQGLGYTF	TGTGCCAGTAGGGGACCGGGACAGGGGCTCGGCTACACCTTC
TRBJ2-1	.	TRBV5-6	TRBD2	CASSYGTNNEQFF	TGTGCCAGCAGCTACGGGACTAACAATGAGCAGTTCTTC
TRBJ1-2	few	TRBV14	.	CASSQVVGAGGYTF	TGTGCCAGCAGCCAAGTAGTAGGGGCTGGTGGCTACACCTTC
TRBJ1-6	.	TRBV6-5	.	CASSQQYNSPLHF	TGTGCCAGCAGTCAACAGTATAATTCACCCCTCCACTTT
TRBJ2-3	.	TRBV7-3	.	CASSFGGFTDTQYF	TGTGCCAGCAGCTTTGGAGGATTCACAGATACGCAGTATTTT
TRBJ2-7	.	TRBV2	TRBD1	CASTQGYVQYF	TGTGCCAGCACACAGGGGTACGTGCAGTACTTC
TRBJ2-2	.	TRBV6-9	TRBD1	CASSSNRTGPGELFF	TGTGCCAGCAGTTCGAACCGGACAGGACCCGGGGAGCTGTTTTTT
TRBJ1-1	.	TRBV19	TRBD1	CASSIAGQGAEAFF	TGTGCCAGTAGTATAGCGGGACAGGGGGCTGAAGCTTTCTTT
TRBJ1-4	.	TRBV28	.	CASSFSGATNEKLFF	TGTGCCAGCAGTTTTTCAGGGGCAACTAATGAAAAACTGTTTTTT
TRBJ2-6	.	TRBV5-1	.	CASSLGLFNAGANVLTF	TGCGCCAGCAGCTTAGGACTGTTTAATGCTGGGGCCAACGTCCTGACTTTC
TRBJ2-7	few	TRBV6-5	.	CASALSGSYEQYF	TGTGCCAGCGCGCTTAGTGGCTCCTACGAGCAGTACTTC
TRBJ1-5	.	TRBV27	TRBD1	CASSSGTGGPYSDYSNQPQHF	TGTGCCAGCAGTTCCGGGACAGGGGGCCCGTATAGTGATTATAGCAATCAGCCCCAGCATTTT
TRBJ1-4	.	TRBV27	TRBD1	CASSLETGAREKLFF	TGTGCCAGCAGTTTAGAGACAGGGGCAAGGGAAAAACTGTTTTTT
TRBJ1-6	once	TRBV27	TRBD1	CASSLPPTGGASPLHF	TGTGCCAGCAGTTTACCTCCGACAGGGGGTGCTTCACCCCTCCACTTT
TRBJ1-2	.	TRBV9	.	CASSVAGATGNYGYTF	TGTGCCAGCAGCGTAGCAGGCGCTACAGGGAACTATGGCTACACCTTC
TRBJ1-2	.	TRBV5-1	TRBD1	CASSSGQGLYGYTF	TGCGCCAGCAGTTCAGGACAGGGACTCTATGGCTACACCTTC
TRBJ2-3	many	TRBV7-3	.	CASSLGLWGRRNTDTQYF	TGTGCCAGCAGCTTAGGGTTGTGGGGGCGTCGGAACACAGATACGCAGTATTTT
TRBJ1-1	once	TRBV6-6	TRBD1	CASSRGRDRVGTEAFF	TGTGCCAGCAGTCGGGGTAGGGACAGGGTGGGCACTGAAGCTTTCTTT
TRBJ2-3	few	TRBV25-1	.	CASSARGGPDTQYF	TGTGCCAGCAGTGCAAGGGGTGGCCCAGATACGCAGTATTTT
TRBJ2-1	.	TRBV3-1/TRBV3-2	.	CASRRESSYNEQFF	TGTGCCAGCAGACGGGAGTCGTCCTACAATGAGCAGTTCTTC
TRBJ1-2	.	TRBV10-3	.	CAIKGDLDYGYTF	TGTGCCATCAAGGGGGATTTAGACTATGGCTACACCTTC
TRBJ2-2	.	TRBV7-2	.	CASSLLPGTGELFF	TGTGCCAGCAGCTTATTACCGGGCACCGGGGAGCTGTTTTTT
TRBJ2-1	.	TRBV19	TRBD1	CASSKPQGAMVNEQFF	TGTGCCAGTAGTAAGCCACAGGGGGCGATGGTAAATGAGCAGTTCTTC
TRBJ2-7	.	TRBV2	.	CASRGVRGAYEQYF	TGTGCCAGCAGGGGCGTCAGGGGGGCCTACGAGCAGTACTTC
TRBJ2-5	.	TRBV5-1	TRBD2	CASSRNLAGGQETQYF	TGCGCCAGCAGCCGAAATCTAGCGGGAGGCCAAGAGACCCAGTACTTC
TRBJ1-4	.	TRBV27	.	CASSLSWQANEKLFF	TGTGCCAGCAGTTTATCTTGGCAGGCTAATGAAAAACTGTTTTTT
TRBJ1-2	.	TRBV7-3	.	CASSLSEGRSAGYGYTF	TGTGCCAGCAGCTTATCTGAGGGTCGGTCAGCCGGCTATGGCTACACCTTC
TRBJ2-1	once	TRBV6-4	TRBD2	CASSVSGRATSYNEQFF	TGTGCCAGCAGTGTATCCGGGAGGGCCACCTCCTACAATGAGCAGTTCTTC
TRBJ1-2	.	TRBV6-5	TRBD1	CASGNSGTGLRGYTF	TGTGCCAGCGGGAACAGCGGGACAGGGCTACGGGGCTACACCTTC
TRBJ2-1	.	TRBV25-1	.	CASSETKLGTNEQFF	TGTGCCAGCAGTGAAACCAAGTTGGGCACAAATGAGCAGTTCTTC
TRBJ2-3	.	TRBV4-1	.	CASSPQPPLGQPSSTDTQYF	TGCGCCAGCAGCCCCCAACCCCCTCTTGGACAGCCTTCTAGCACAGATACGCAGTATTTT
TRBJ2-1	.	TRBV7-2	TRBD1	CASSSDRGPRTFNEQFF	TGTGCCAGCAGCTCAGACAGGGGCCCACGGACTTTCAATGAGCAGTTCTTC